One and the same sample provided the 32 T cell receptor beta chains below, sequenced in a study of vaccination and CD4 T cells after COVID-19. Sequencing of cultured CD4+ T cell DNA used the Oncomine TCR Beta short-read assay. TCRdb re-called the PCR reads through MiXCR, storing one row per CDR3 protein. The profile covers 15,000 to 20,000 distinct CDR3 sequences, with roughly 56% appearing a single time and around a tenth taken by the ten largest. Their antigens remain unidentified. Treatment in this sample: roughly ten-day PBMC culture with coronavirus spike peptide pools or control peptides (ViraFEST assay). Sequencing was carried out using CD4+ T cells from blood, cultured in vitro. Every receptor here comes from a human donor who had recovered from COVID-19.

The CDR3 here is CASSLRDQRNQPQHF. In nucleotides, the CDR3 is TGTGCCAGCAGTTTAAGGGACCAACGCAATCAGCCCCAGCATTTT. The V call is TRBV28, the J call TRBJ1-5, with D possibly TRBD1 on 5 matching bases. V was trimmed by 2 bases and J by 2 bases, leaving 10 bases between them. Germline values: CDR1 MDHEN, CDR2 SYDVKM. The length of the CDR3 is 15 residues.

The genes are TRBV27 and TRBJ1-2; D perhaps matches TRBD1 (5 bases). The germline gives CDR1 MNHEY, CDR2 SMNVEV (reference sequence). V lost 7 bases, J lost 8 bases, and 17 bases lay in between. The CDR3 has 13 amino acids. The CDR3 region has the DNA TGTGCCAGCACCTCCTCCCGGGGGTACGGCTACACCTTC. Translation: CASTSSRGYGYTF.

The chain joins TRBV12-3 or TRBV12-4 to TRBJ1-2; TRBD1 agrees at 7 bases. V lost 8 bases, J lost 0 bases, and 6 bases stayed unmatched. The CDR3 has 14 amino acids. CDR3 nucleotides: TGTGCCAGCTTCCGGGACAGCTCTAACTATGGCTACACCTTC. It is translated as CASFRDSSNYGYTF.

This clonotype came up a few times. The V and J genes are TRBV6-2 or TRBV6-3 and TRBJ2-5, with 12 bases lining up with TRBD2. The CDR3 loop spans 15 amino acids. Looked up from germline, CDR1 is MNHEY and CDR2 is SVGEGT. J was trimmed by 7 bases and V by 6 bases; bases with no gene match: 9. CDR3 coding DNA: TGTGCCAGCAGCCCGACTAGCGGGAGTGTAGGGACCCAGTACTTC. Protein product: CASSPTSGSVGTQYF.

The rearrangement joins TRBV28 to TRBJ1-3; D call uncertain. V was pared by 8 bases and J by 0 bases, with 5 bases between. The CDR3 covers 12 residues. CDR1 and CDR2 from the germline V gene are MDHEN and SYDVKM. The CDR3 DNA sequence: TGTGCCAGCGGATCCTCTGGAAACACCATATATTTT. Its protein is CASGSSGNTIYF.

This chain links TRBV7-6 with TRBJ2-7, with D perhaps TRBD1 or TRBD2 (6 bases each). V lost 0 bases and J lost 2, with 17 bases in between. This CDR3 spans 17 amino acids. Germline lookup yields CDR1 SGHVS and CDR2 FNYEAQ. CDR3 nucleotide sequence: TGTGCCAGCAGCTTAGCCACCCTAGGAGGGGACACCTACGAGCAGTACTTC. Amino acid sequence: CASSLATLGGDTYEQYF.

V and J are TRBV6-1 and TRBJ2-7; 9 nucleotides agree with TRBD1. This CDR3 has 12 amino acids. Germline values: CDR1 MNHNS, CDR2 SASEGT. Unmatched junction bases numbered 0, after V lost 6 bases and J lost 3 bases. The CDR3 nucleotides read TGTGCCAGCAGGACAGGGGGCTACGAGCAGTACTTC. Protein sequence: CASRTGGYEQYF.

This clonotype was recorded a few times. V usage is TRBV2 and J usage is TRBJ1-5; D call uncertain. V shed 7 bases and J shed 1 base, with 8 bases lying between them. The germline CDR1 and CDR2 sequences are SNHLY and FYNNEI. This CDR3 is 13 amino acids long. CDR3 protein: CASTWRSNQPQHF. The CDR3 nucleotides read TGTGCCAGCACCTGGAGAAGCAATCAGCCCCAGCATTTT.

The chain has TRBV15 and TRBJ2-1, with TRBD2 matching over 8 bases. With 1 base clipped from V and 6 bases from J, the junction kept 8 bases outside the gene matches. The CDR3 has 16 amino acids. Germline CDR1 and CDR2: LNHNV and YYDKDF (reference sequence). The CDR3 loop reads CATSRGRGLDRNEQFF. DNA of the CDR3: TGTGCCACCAGCAGAGGAAGGGGACTAGACCGCAATGAGCAGTTCTTC.

The V and J genes are TRBV9 and TRBJ1-1, with no clear D. Trimming stripped 1 base from V and 0 bases from J, with 16 bases between. The CDR3 has 17 residues. CDR1 and CDR2 from the germline V gene are SGDLS and YYNGEE. This CDR3 is CASSVRDTTTMNTEAFF. CDR3 coding DNA: TGTGCCAGCAGCGTAAGGGATACGACGACTATGAACACTGAAGCTTTCTTT.

The V gene is TRBV7-2, the J gene TRBJ1-2; D gene ambiguous. The CDR3 contains 14 residues. Germline V gives CDR1 SGHTA, CDR2 FQGNSA. The V and J ends lost 1 base and 5 bases respectively, with 11 bases between them. CDR3 sequence (DNA): TGTGCCAGCAGCTTAGGCCCAGGCGATTATGGCTACACCTTC. As protein: CASSLGPGDYGYTF.

This clonotype was detected a few times. This sequence joins TRBV20-1 and TRBJ2-7; 12 bases line up with TRBD2. CDR1 is DFQATT, CDR2 SNEGSKA, per germline (reference sequence). V dropped 4 bases and J dropped 2; count of bases not matched to a gene: 3. This CDR3 has 14 amino acids. CDR3 sequence reads: CSAIRTSGTYEQYF. CDR3 in DNA: TGCAGTGCTATCCGGACTAGCGGGACCTACGAGCAGTACTTC.

This clonotype was observed a handful of times. This chain uses TRBV7-2 with TRBJ2-7; TRBD2 matches 8 bases. The V gene end was trimmed by 2 bases and the J gene end by 6 bases; junction bases not matched to a gene: 15. Germline V gives CDR1 SGHTA, CDR2 FQGNSA. The CDR3 runs 17 residues. This CDR3 reads CASSLLAGGAGGLEQYF. The CDR3 DNA is TGTGCCAGCAGCTTACTCGCTGGGGGCGCGGGAGGCCTCGAGCAGTACTTC.

The chain employs TRBV5-5 and TRBJ1-2, with D perhaps matching TRBD1 (5 bases). V was clipped by 0 bases and J by 2 bases, with 14 bases between them. The CDR3 extends over 16 amino acids. Germline CDR1 is SGHKS and CDR2 is YYEKEE (reference sequence). The CDR3 sequence: CASSLAGTQTNYGYTF. CDR3 in DNA: TGTGCCAGCAGCTTGGCCGGGACCCAAACCAACTATGGCTACACCTTC. Looking up the rest from reference TRBV5-5 and TRBJ1-2 gives the full variable domain: DAGVTQSPTHLIKTRGQQVTLRCSPISGHKSVSWYQQVLGQGPQFIFQYYEKEERGRGNFPDRFSARQFPNYSSELNVNALLLGDSALYLCASSLAGTQTNYGYTFGSGTRLTVV.

The chain uses TRBV27 and TRBJ1-6, with D uncertain. Trimming took 3 bases from V and 5 from J, leaving 8 bases between them. Germline loops: CDR1 MNHEY, CDR2 SMNVEV (reference sequence). This CDR3 contains 14 residues. CDR3 amino acids: CASSFGQNNSPLHF. CDR3 in DNA: TGTGCCAGCAGTTTTGGGCAGAATAATTCACCCCTCCACTTT.

Relative to its sample, this clonotype is medium-sized. This chain connects TRBV20-1 to TRBJ1-6; D remains ambiguous. Germline assignment: CDR1 DFQATT and CDR2 SNEGSKA (reference sequence). The CDR3 covers 15 residues. Trimming left V 4 bases short and J 6 bases short, with 16 bases between. CDR3 coding DNA: TGCAGTGCTATGACCGGAGGGATGCGTAATTCACCCCTCCACTTT. Translated, it gives CSAMTGGMRNSPLHF.

The chain joins TRBV27 to TRBJ1-4; 7 positions agree with TRBD1. V trimming: 5 bases; J trimming: 8 bases; junction bases outside the gene matches: 8. The germline V gene has CDR1 MNHEY and CDR2 SMNVEV (reference sequence). The CDR3 loop spans 14 amino acids. The CDR3 DNA follows: TGTGCCAGCAGTGTTCTCAGGGGGGACGAAAAACTGTTTTTT. This encodes CASSVLRGDEKLFF. Combining the CDR3 with reference TRBV27 and TRBJ1-4 gives the whole variable domain EAQVTQNPRYLITVTGKKLTVTCSQNMNHEYMSWYRQDPGLGLRQIYYSMNVEVTDKGDVPEGYKVSRKEKRNFPLILESPSPNQTSLYFCASSVLRGDEKLFFGSGTQLSVL.

This sequence joins TRBV5-1 and TRBJ1-2; no definite D call. The CDR3 consists of 13 residues. CDR1 and CDR2 (germline): SGHRS, YFSETQ. V was shortened by 5 bases and J by 8 bases, with 16 bases between the two germline ends. CDR3 sequence (DNA): TGCGCCAGCAGTTGGTACTCCTCAAACGGCTACACCTTC. Translated: CASSWYSSNGYTF.

This chain uses TRBV10-3 with TRBJ1-3; 7 bases fit TRBD1. The CDR3 runs to 15 residues. CDR1 is ENHRY, CDR2 SYGVKD, per germline. The V gene end was trimmed by 0 bases and the J gene end by 5 bases; junction bases not matched to a gene: 4. The CDR3 reads CAISESTGRRNTIYF. The CDR3 nucleotides read TGTGCCATCAGTGAGTCGACAGGGAGAAGAAACACCATATATTTT.

The rearrangement uses TRBV6-1 and TRBJ2-3, with TRBD1 matching over 7 bases. This CDR3 has 14 residues. The V segment lost 7 bases and the J segment 2 bases; nucleotides outside the gene matches: 6. CDR1 MNHNS and CDR2 SASEGT come from the germline V gene. The CDR3 nucleotides read TGTGCCAGCAACCCCAGGGGGTACACAGATACGCAGTATTTT. It translates to CASNPRGYTDTQYF.

The sample holds a few counts of this clonotype. The rearrangement links TRBV20-1 to TRBJ1-3; 9 bases agree with TRBD1. Germline loops: CDR1 DFQATT, CDR2 SNEGSKA (reference sequence). This CDR3 has 15 residues. V lost 1 base and J lost 4; bases outside the gene matches: 5. The CDR3 DNA sequence: TGCAGTGCTAGAGGGCGGACAGGGGAGGGAAACACCATATATTTT. Translation: CSARGRTGEGNTIYF.

The chain employs TRBV27 and TRBJ1-2; no firm D call. CDR3 size: 8 residues. The germline V and J ends were trimmed by 6 bases and 14 bases, with 7 bases remaining between them. Germline V gene sequence: CDR1 MNHEY, CDR2 SMNVEV (reference sequence). The DNA of the CDR3 is TGTGCCAGCAGAACCCCGACCTTC. Encoded protein: CASRTPTF.

This clonotype was observed a few times. V gene TRBV27 combines with J gene TRBJ1-2; no firm D call. Germline loops: CDR1 MNHEY, CDR2 SMNVEV (reference sequence). Trimming removed 0 bases from V and 0 bases from J, with 8 bases in between. The CDR3 loop spans 15 amino acids. DNA for the CDR3: TGTGCCAGCAGTTTATCGGTCATCTCTAACTATGGCTACACCTTC. Protein: CASSLSVISNYGYTF.

V and J are TRBV9 and TRBJ1-2; D might be TRBD1 (5 bases). Germline V gene data show CDR1 as SGDLS and CDR2 as YYNGEE. The CDR3 loop spans 16 amino acids. The V end lost 4 bases, the J end lost 4 bases, and 20 bases lay between the germline ends. The CDR3 spells CASSLSMETEGYGYTF. DNA for the CDR3: TGTGCCAGCAGCCTATCGATGGAGACAGAAGGCTATGGCTACACCTTC.

This clonotype was counted between two and nine times. The chain is built from TRBV6-5 and TRBJ1-6; TRBD1 matches at 8 bases. CDR1 is MNHEY and CDR2 is SVGAGI in the germline V gene. After removal of 4 bases from V and 7 bases from J, the junction contained 6 bases not matched to a gene. This CDR3 is 15 amino acids long. The CDR3 bases are TGTGCCAGCAGTTTGTTCGACAGGGGAAATTCACCCCTCCACTTT. Its translation is CASSLFDRGNSPLHF.

The chain links TRBV28 to TRBJ2-7; 7 positions agree with TRBD1. The CDR3 consists of 14 residues. V was pared by 7 bases and J by 2 bases, with 8 bases of the junction left unmatched. From germline, CDR1 is MDHEN and CDR2 SYDVKM. CDR3 coding DNA: TGTGCCAGCACTTATACAGGGGCTACCTACGAGCAGTACTTC. Translating gives CASTYTGATYEQYF.

This clonotype occurred a few times. The chain recombines TRBV24-1 with TRBJ1-2; the D gene is possibly TRBD1 (5 bases). V was clipped by 2 bases and J by 8 bases, with 14 bases between them. Germline CDR1 KGHDR, CDR2 SFDVKD. CDR3 length equals 14 residues. The CDR3 nucleotides read TGTGCCACCAGTGATTCTTCAGGGTGGGGCGGCTACACCTTC. Encoded protein: CATSDSSGWGGYTF.

In this sample, this clonotype turned up a few times. The chain recombines TRBV7-8 with TRBJ2-1; D gene uncertain. The CDR3 extends over 13 amino acids. Trimming took 1 base from V and 5 from J, leaving 6 bases between them. Germline CDR1 reads SGHVS; CDR2 reads FQNEAQ. The DNA of the CDR3 is TGTGCCAGCAGCTTAGACCTAAACAATGAGCAGTTCTTC. Residues: CASSLDLNNEQFF.

This rearrangement joins TRBV6-1 to TRBJ1-1; D unresolved. The V and J ends lost 6 bases and 0 bases respectively, with 11 bases between them. The CDR3 runs to 14 residues. Per germline, CDR1 MNHNS and CDR2 SASEGT. CDR3 amino acids: CASSYTIVNTEAFF. In DNA, the CDR3 is TGTGCCAGCAGCTATACTATAGTGAACACTGAAGCTTTCTTT.

The chain recombines TRBV12-3 or TRBV12-4 with TRBJ2-3, with TRBD1 as a possible D gene (6 bases). The ends were cut back, 3 bases at V and 10 bases at J, with 11 bases in the middle. This CDR3 has 12 residues. The CDR3 is CASSLEQGAQYF. CDR3 in DNA: TGTGCCAGCAGTTTGGAACAGGGAGCGCAGTATTTT.

This rearrangement joins TRBV20-1 to TRBJ2-1; 11 bases fit TRBD1. CDR3 length equals 15 residues. The trim removed 1 base at V and 5 bases at J, leaving 4 bases unmatched. Germline V gene lookup returns CDR1 DFQATT and CDR2 SNEGSKA (reference sequence). CDR3 nucleotide sequence: TGCAGTGCTAGAGGTGGGACAGGGGGGCACAATGAGCAGTTCTTC. Its protein is CSARGGTGGHNEQFF.

V and J are TRBV30 and TRBJ2-5; TRBD2 aligns across 10 bases. The germline gives CDR1 GTSNPN, CDR2 SVGIG (reference sequence). The CDR3 runs to 15 residues. With 4 bases clipped from V and 5 bases from J, the junction kept 10 bases outside the gene matches. CDR3 region: CAWNILAGAGETQYF. The DNA of the CDR3 is TGTGCCTGGAATATTCTAGCGGGAGCAGGGGAGACCCAGTACTTC.